A single sample is the source of the 21 T cell receptor beta chains below, sequenced in a study of T cells in Graves' hyperthyroidism and ophthalmopathy. Amplified TCR beta CDR3 regions derived from RNA transcripts. A set of HTBI primers served as the primers for a first-round RT-PCR of the TCR CDR3. TCRdb redid the calling of the multiplex PCR reads with MiXCR, one entry per CDR3 protein. The sample shows around 520,000 distinct CDR3 sequences, less than 15% of them seen only once. Sequencing was done on a sample of blood. The receptors stem from a woman aged 40 to 50 with Graves' hyperthyroidism.

At least ten counts were recorded for this clonotype. The chain combines TRBV20-1 with TRBJ2-1; 8 positions agree with TRBD2. Germline assignment: CDR1 DFQATT and CDR2 SNEGSKA (reference sequence). Unmatched junction bases numbered 4, after V lost 6 bases and J lost 3 bases. CDR3 size: 13 residues. The CDR3 region has the DNA TGCAGTGCGCCGGGACTAGGCTACAATGAGCAGTTCTTC. Amino acids: CSAPGLGYNEQFF.

In this sample, this clonotype turned up many times. The V gene is TRBV3-1, the J gene TRBJ2-1; D uncertain. The CDR3 runs 13 residues. Germline assignment: CDR1 LGHDT and CDR2 YNNKEL (reference sequence). V lost 0 bases and J lost 7, with 7 bases in between. The CDR3 is CASSQDRRNEQFF. The CDR3 nucleotides read TGTGCCAGCAGCCAAGATAGGCGGAATGAGCAGTTCTTC.

This clonotype has more than one count but fewer than ten. The CDR3 spells CASSLRLVGRETQYF. In DNA, the CDR3 is TGCGCCAGCAGCCTCCGACTCGTAGGAAGGGAGACCCAGTACTTC. This chain joins TRBV5-1 and TRBJ2-5, with D unresolved. The germline V gene encodes CDR1 SGHRS and CDR2 YFSETQ. Trimming cost V 4 bases and J 5 bases, with 18 bases left between them. The CDR3 length is 15 residues.

The table lists this clonotype with many counts. The V call is TRBV3-1, the J call TRBJ1-6; TRBD1 is a possible D gene (5 bases). This CDR3 contains 15 residues. Germline CDR1 and CDR2: LGHDT and YNNKEL (reference sequence). The V end lost 5 bases, the J end lost 13 bases, and 21 bases lay between the germline ends. CDR3 in amino acids: CASSSGGAGTWPLHF. The CDR3 DNA sequence: TGTGCCAGCAGCTCAGGCGGGGCAGGTACCTGGCCCCTCCACTTT.

This clonotype was detected ten times or more. The chain combines TRBV2 with TRBJ1-6; no clear D. The CDR3 is 15 amino acids. Germline V gives CDR1 SNHLY, CDR2 FYNNEI. Between the trimmed V and J ends, which lost 1 base and 3 bases, there was a span of 7 bases. The DNA for the CDR3 is TGTGCCAGCAGTGAAGATGGAAACTATAATTCACCCCTCCACTTT. Its translation: CASSEDGNYNSPLHF.

This clonotype was seen more than once but under ten times. The chain links TRBV20-1 to TRBJ1-3; 7 bases line up with TRBD1. V shed 6 bases and J 1 base; nucleotides not matched to a gene: 9. This CDR3 has 15 amino acids. From germline, CDR1 is DFQATT and CDR2 SNEGSKA (reference sequence). CDR3: CSAVWDSGSGNTIYF. CDR3 DNA sequence: TGCAGTGCAGTATGGGACAGCGGGTCTGGAAACACCATATATTTT.

This clonotype was seen ten or more times. The chain recombines TRBV6-1 with TRBJ2-3; tentative D call: TRBD1 (7 bases). The CDR3 consists of 14 residues. Germline-derived CDR1 and CDR2 are MNHNS and SASEGT. With 1 base removed from V and 6 bases from J, the gap between germline ends came to 11 bases. CDR3 sequence: CASSEVRGVDTQYF. DNA for the CDR3: TGTGCCAGCAGTGAAGTCAGGGGGGTGGATACGCAGTATTTT.

V usage is TRBV28 and J usage is TRBJ2-2; 9 bases are shared with TRBD1. The V and J ends lost 5 bases and 6 bases, in that order; junction bases with no gene match: 13. Germline V CDR1 and CDR2: MDHEN, SYDVKM. CDR3 length equals 17 residues. CDR3: CASSPHQGQGLAGELFF. CDR3 DNA sequence: TGTGCCAGCAGTCCACACCAGGGACAGGGATTGGCCGGGGAGCTGTTTTTT.

This chain links TRBV20-1 with TRBJ2-7; perhaps TRBD1 as D (6 bases). The germline V gene encodes CDR1 DFQATT and CDR2 SNEGSKA (reference sequence). The CDR3 is made up of 11 amino acids. CDR3 sequence reads: CRAAGEYEQYF. The CDR3 bases are TGCAGGGCCGCAGGGGAGTACGAGCAGTACTTC.

This clonotype was picked up a small number of times. The chain carries TRBV20-1 and TRBJ2-5; possible D gene TRBD1, 5 bases. The CDR3 sequence is 12 residues long. V was cut by 5 bases and J by 6 bases, with 13 bases left in between. Germline V lookup: CDR1 DFQATT, CDR2 SNEGSKA (reference sequence). The DNA for the CDR3 is TGCAGTGCTCTGGACCCAGGGAAGACCCAGTACTTC. The encoded protein is CSALDPGKTQYF.

This clonotype occurred many times. This chain connects TRBV11-3 to TRBJ2-1; 8 bases align to TRBD1. CDR3 length: 13 amino acids. J was trimmed by 7 bases and V by 3 bases; bases with no gene match: 2. Per germline, CDR1 SGHNT and CDR2 YENEEA. The CDR3, as DNA: TGTGCCAGCAGCTTCGGACAGGGTAATGAGCAGTTCTTC. It is translated as CASSFGQGNEQFF.

This clonotype was observed many times. The V gene is TRBV30, the J gene TRBJ2-7; TRBD2 matches 14 bases. In germline, CDR1 is GTSNPN, CDR2 SVGIG (reference sequence). The V and J ends lost 0 bases and 0 bases, in that order; junction bases with no gene match: 4. The CDR3 runs 17 residues. The CDR3 sequence is CAWSVRTSGRSSYEQYF. CDR3 bases: TGTGCCTGGAGTGTACGGACTAGCGGGAGGTCCTCCTACGAGCAGTACTTC.

This clonotype showed up many times. The CDR3 sequence is CASSELPPYNEQFF. The CDR3 nucleotides are TGTGCCAGCTCAGAGCTGCCCCCCTACAATGAGCAGTTCTTC. J is TRBJ2-1 and V is TRBV7-2, with D unclear. Germline-derived CDR1 and CDR2 are SGHTA and FQGNSA. The CDR3 is 14 amino acids. With 8 bases removed from V and 2 bases from J, the gap between germline ends came to 13 bases. Complete variable domain (other parts from reference TRBV7-2 and TRBJ2-1): GAGVSQSPSNKVTEKGKDVELRCDPISGHTALYWYRQSLGQGLEFLIYFQGNSAPDKSGLPSDRFSAERTGGSVSTLTIQRTQQEDSAVYLCASSELPPYNEQFFGPGTRLTVL.

This chain uses TRBV20-1 with TRBJ2-1, with 8 nucleotides matching TRBD2. CDR1 is DFQATT, CDR2 SNEGSKA, per germline (reference sequence). CDR3 length: 17 amino acids. Losses at the gene ends were 0 bases for V and 1 base for J; bases not matched to a gene: 8. The CDR3 nucleotides read TGCAGTGCTAGAGATCCCTGGCCTAGCGGGTCCTACAATGAGCAGTTCTTC. Its protein product is CSARDPWPSGSYNEQFF.

The chain is built from TRBV24-1 and TRBJ1-2, with 7 bases identical to TRBD1. The CDR3 extends over 14 amino acids. Germline assignment: CDR1 KGHDR and CDR2 SFDVKD. V gave up 4 bases and J gave up 4 bases; unmatched junction bases: 5. CDR3 sequence reads: CATSEKDRIYGYTF. The CDR3 DNA is TGTGCCACCAGTGAGAAGGACAGGATCTATGGCTACACCTTC.

This clonotype was observed a few times. The rearrangement uses TRBV7-3 and TRBJ2-6; D gene uncertain. Trimming shortened V by 6 bases and J by 4 bases, and 16 bases separated the two germline ends. The CDR3 contains 16 residues. CDR1 is SGHTA and CDR2 is FQGTGA in the germline V gene. The CDR3 sequence: CASSLDGSPGANVLTF. The CDR3 nucleotides read TGTGCCAGCAGTTTGGACGGCTCGCCAGGGGCCAACGTCCTGACTTTC.

This chain links TRBV6-1 with TRBJ1-4, with D possibly being TRBD1 (6 bases). Germline CDR1 is MNHNS and CDR2 is SASEGT. V was shortened by 2 bases and J by 0 bases, with 10 bases between the two germline ends. The CDR3 runs 16 residues. The CDR3 protein is CASSELGAATNEKLFF. Here the CDR3 DNA reads TGTGCCAGCAGTGAACTGGGGGCTGCAACTAATGAAAAACTGTTTTTT.

This clonotype was counted ten times or more. The J gene is TRBJ1-4, the V gene TRBV19; D is perhaps TRBD1 (6 bases). The CDR3 runs 15 residues. Germline values: CDR1 LNHDA, CDR2 SQIVND (reference sequence). V was pared by 5 bases and J by 7 bases, with 17 bases between. Here the CDR3 reads CASSVLGTRTEKLFF. The CDR3 DNA reads as TGTGCCAGTAGTGTACTCGGGACAAGGACTGAAAAACTGTTTTTT.

The CDR3, as DNA: TGCGCCAGCAGCTTGGAGGGCGGACATATTGATGGCTACACCTTC. Protein: CASSLEGGHIDGYTF. The chain carries TRBV5-1 and TRBJ1-2; a possible D gene is TRBD1 (5 bases). Germline CDR1 is SGHRS and CDR2 is YFSETQ. V was pared by 0 bases and J by 6 bases, with 15 bases between. The CDR3 has 15 residues.

This clonotype appeared a few times. The chain employs TRBV6-1 and TRBJ1-2; 7 nucleotides agree with TRBD1. CDR3 length: 15 residues. Germline CDR1 and CDR2: MNHNS and SASEGT. Trimming cost V 5 bases and J 0 bases; bases outside gene matches: 6. The CDR3 here is CASSTAGGTNYGYTF. CDR3 in DNA: TGTGCCAGCAGTACCGCAGGGGGAACTAACTATGGCTACACCTTC.

This clonotype was counted many times. This chain connects TRBV3-1 to TRBJ2-1, with no clear D. From germline, CDR1 is LGHDT and CDR2 YNNKEL (reference sequence). V lost 1 base to trimming and J lost 1 base, with 11 bases between them. CDR3 length: 16 amino acids. The CDR3 DNA is TGTGCCAGCAGCCAAGTTGGGCGGATGTCCTACAATGAGCAGTTCTTC. Its translation: CASSQVGRMSYNEQFF.